The 27 T cell receptor beta chains reported below all come from one sample, sequenced in a study of early T cells in non-severe SARS-CoV-2 infection (dated by TCRdb to 2020 to 2023). Library preparation used 5' RACE. The sequencer was a NextSeq 500. The public reads were run again by TCRdb, first through fastp at Q25 and then through MiXCR, and only productive beta chains were kept. Identical CDR3 protein sequences are pooled into one entry, listed with their most common genes and DNA. The sample profile shows fewer than 100,000 distinct CDR3 sequences; around 5.6% of them were found once. The ten largest account for less than 8% of the sample. Sequencing was performed on whole blood. These receptors came from an adult who was a healthcare worker with PCR-confirmed SARS-CoV-2 infection or an uninfected control (not recorded which).

The gene calls are TRBV4-2 and TRBJ2-3; 12 bases match TRBD2. Germline V lookup: CDR1 LGHNA, CDR2 YNFKEQ. Trimming took 0 bases from V and 2 from J; bases not matched to a gene: 6. CDR3 size: 18 residues. CDR3 region: CASSQEALAGGLTDTQYF. The DNA for the CDR3 is TGTGCCAGCAGCCAAGAGGCTCTAGCGGGGGGGCTCACAGATACGCAGTATTTT.

The chain links TRBV29-1 to TRBJ1-1; maybe TRBD1 (6 bases). The CDR3 length is 13 residues. CDR1 and CDR2 (germline): SQVTM, ANQGSEA. V was pared by 1 base and J by 4 bases, with 10 bases between. The chain's CDR3 is CSVEVGGPTEAFF. For the CDR3, the DNA is TGCAGCGTTGAAGTCGGGGGCCCCACTGAAGCTTTCTTT.

This clonotype was counted a few times. The gene calls are TRBV15 and TRBJ2-2, with D uncertain. This CDR3 region has 13 residues. Trimming took 3 bases from V and 2 from J, leaving 4 bases between them. CDR1 LNHNV and CDR2 YYDKDF come from the germline V gene (reference sequence). CDR3 amino acids: CATSRRNTGELFF. The CDR3 coding sequence is TGTGCCACCAGCAGGCGAAACACCGGGGAGCTGTTTTTT. The full variable domain, rest sourced from reference TRBV15 and TRBJ2-2, is DAMVIQNPRYQVTQFGKPVTLSCSQTLNHNVMYWYQQKSSQAPKLLFHYYDKDFNNEADTPDNFQSRRPNTSFCFLDIRSPGLGDTAMYLCATSRRNTGELFFGEGSRLTVL.

The chain is built from TRBV7-9 and TRBJ2-7, with D perhaps assigned TRBD1 or TRBD2 (5 bases each). CDR3 size: 16 residues. The V gene lost 4 bases and the J gene lost 3 bases, with 19 bases spanning the gap. Germline-derived CDR1 and CDR2 are SEHNR and FQNEAQ (reference sequence). The CDR3 protein is CASSSSRGRLNYEQYF. The CDR3 bases are TGTGCCAGCAGCTCCAGCCGGGGACGGCTAAACTACGAGCAGTACTTC.

The chain has TRBV9 and TRBJ1-2; weak D call: TRBD1 (5 bases). Germline lookup yields CDR1 SGDLS and CDR2 YYNGEE. Trimming removed 0 bases at V and 4 bases at J, with 13 bases between. This CDR3 is built from 15 residues. In DNA form, the CDR3 reads TGTGCCAGCAGCGTAGCGTTGGGGGAAAGCTATGGCTACACCTTC. It yields the protein CASSVALGESYGYTF.

This clonotype was recorded at least ten times. V usage is TRBV28 and J usage is TRBJ1-2, with 8 positions matching TRBD1. The CDR3 contains 18 residues. Germline CDR1 is MDHEN and CDR2 is SYDVKM. J was trimmed by 4 bases and V by 5 bases; bases with no gene match: 18. This CDR3 is CASSLTHGSRGPGYGYTF. The CDR3 DNA sequence: TGTGCCAGCAGTCTCACCCATGGAAGCAGGGGGCCAGGCTATGGCTACACCTTC.

This clonotype showed up many times. The V call is TRBV7-2, the J call TRBJ2-3; 10 bases match TRBD2. This CDR3 region has 14 residues. The ends lost 4 bases at V and 8 bases at J; junction bases unmatched: 6. Germline assignment: CDR1 SGHTA and CDR2 FQGNSA. CDR3 residues: CASSYGTSEATQYF. In DNA, the CDR3 is TGTGCCAGCAGCTACGGGACTAGCGAGGCTACGCAGTATTTT. The variable domain in full, with the rest retrieved from reference TRBV7-2 and TRBJ2-3, is GAGVSQSPSNKVTEKGKDVELRCDPISGHTALYWYRQSLGQGLEFLIYFQGNSAPDKSGLPSDRFSAERTGGSVSTLTIQRTQQEDSAVYLCASSYGTSEATQYFGPGTRLTVL.

This clonotype was counted only a few times. The chain joins TRBV20-1 to TRBJ2-5, with D possibly being TRBD2 (7 bases). Germline V gene sequence: CDR1 DFQATT, CDR2 SNEGSKA (reference sequence). V lost 4 bases and J lost 0, with 15 bases in between. The CDR3 runs 15 residues. The CDR3 DNA reads TGCAGTGCTACCTTAGGGGGAGGGAACCAAGAGACCCAGTACTTC. As protein: CSATLGGGNQETQYF.

The table lists this clonotype with many counts. The V gene is TRBV2, the J gene TRBJ1-1; 8 nucleotides match TRBD1. The CDR3 covers 19 residues. CDR1 SNHLY and CDR2 FYNNEI come from the germline V gene. V lost 5 bases to trimming and J lost 1 base; unmatched junction nucleotides: 18. The DNA of the CDR3 is TGTGCCAGCAGTCAACCACGCGTGTCCCCGGGACAGGAGAACACTGAAGCTTTCTTT. Translation gives CASSQPRVSPGQENTEAFF.

This clonotype turned up a few times. This is likely a read error, given that the CDR3 carries no conserved phenylalanine or tryptophan at its end. The chain joins TRBV20-1 to TRBJ1-6, with 9 bases identical to TRBD1. Germline trimming cut 3 bases from V and 9 bases from J; bases unmatched to any gene: 9. CDR1 is DFQATT and CDR2 is SNEGSKA in the germline V gene (reference sequence). The CDR3 loop spans 15 amino acids. This CDR3 is CSARGQGSLGSPLHS. CDR3 bases: TGCAGTGCTAGGGGACAGGGATCTTTGGGTTCACCCCTCCACTCT.

The chain is built from TRBV5-4 and TRBJ2-7; D possibly matches TRBD1 or TRBD2 (6 bases each). The V gene's germline CDR1 is SGHNT and CDR2 YYREEE (reference sequence). The CDR3 is 13 amino acids. Trimming removed 10 bases at V and 4 bases at J, with 18 bases between. Here the CDR3 reads CAFSGGGQYEQYF. In nucleotides, the CDR3 is TGTGCCTTCAGCGGAGGGGGGCAATACGAGCAGTACTTC.

This clonotype was observed at least ten times. V and J are TRBV6-6 and TRBJ2-7; 12 bases map to TRBD2. This CDR3 comprises 15 residues. Trimming removed 6 bases from V and 2 bases from J; junction bases left unmatched: 5. The germline V gene has CDR1 MNHNY and CDR2 SVGAGI (reference sequence). CDR3 in DNA: TGTGCCAGCAGGCCGGGACTAGCGGGCGCCTACGAGCAGTACTTC. Translation gives CASRPGLAGAYEQYF.

Only a few counts were recorded for this clonotype. Because the CDR3's place on the DNA is in doubt, the DNA is left out and the CDR3 is given as listed by TCRdb. The chain combines TRBV21-1 with TRBJ2-2; the tabulated D call, TRBD2, remains unverified against the DNA. TRBV21-1 represents a pseudogene. 17 amino acids form the CDR3, both terminal residues included. This CDR3 is CASRETFGPGNTGELFF.

This clonotype showed up many times. J is TRBJ2-2 and V is TRBV6-1; D is perhaps TRBD2 (6 bases). Looked up from germline, CDR1 is MNHNS and CDR2 is SASEGT. Trimming left V 10 bases short and J 3 bases short, with 12 bases between. This CDR3 is 13 amino acids long. DNA for the CDR3: TGTGCCAACCAACCTAGCGACACCGGGGAGCTGTTTTTT. Translation: CANQPSDTGELFF.

In its sample, this clonotype was seen many times. The CDR3 DNA reads as TGCGCCAGCAGCCATGTAGCGAGCCCCGAGCAGTACTTC. It encodes CASSHVASPEQYF. J is TRBJ2-7 and V is TRBV4-3; TRBD2 might be the D (5 bases). The V gene lost 3 bases and the J gene lost 6 bases, with 12 bases spanning the gap. The CDR3 is made up of 13 amino acids. CDR1 LGHNA and CDR2 YSLEER come from the germline V gene.

This chain links TRBV19 with TRBJ1-4; D remains ambiguous. This CDR3 spans 14 amino acids. Deletions cut 0 bases from V and 6 bases from J, with 8 bases between. Germline V CDR1 and CDR2: LNHDA, SQIVND (reference sequence). The CDR3 coding sequence is TGTGCCAGTAGTATAGAGGGGAAGGATGAAAAACTGTTTTTT. This gives the protein CASSIEGKDEKLFF.

The chain employs TRBV7-2 and TRBJ2-2; 7 bases agree with TRBD2. V gave up 5 bases and J gave up 7 bases; unmatched junction bases: 7. The CDR3 contains 14 residues. Germline CDR1 reads SGHTA; CDR2 reads FQGNSA. The CDR3 DNA sequence: TGTGCCAGCAGCAAAAGCGGGATGGGCGGGGAGCTGTTTTTT. Amino acids: CASSKSGMGGELFF.

The V call is TRBV18, the J call TRBJ1-5, with 10 bases aligning to TRBD1. The trim removed 3 bases at V and 5 bases at J, leaving 4 bases unmatched. Germline CDR1 and CDR2: KGHSH and LQKENI. The CDR3 loop spans 15 amino acids. CDR3: CASSPPGTGDQPQHF. The CDR3 region has the DNA TGTGCCAGCTCACCCCCTGGGACAGGGGATCAGCCCCAGCATTTT.

J is TRBJ2-7 and V is TRBV7-8; D remains unclear. Per germline, CDR1 SGHVS and CDR2 FQNEAQ. V gave up 1 base and J gave up 2 bases, with 9 bases separating them. This CDR3 spans 14 amino acids. DNA of the CDR3: TGTGCCAGCAGCTTAGTGGGCAGCACCTACGAGCAGTACTTC. Translation: CASSLVGSTYEQYF.

This clonotype came up many times. The V call is TRBV20-1, the J call TRBJ2-1, with TRBD2 matching over 7 bases. CDR3 length: 12 amino acids. Germline CDR1 and CDR2: DFQATT and SNEGSKA (reference sequence). The CDR3 nucleotides are TGCAGCGTAGGGACTACCGACAATGAGCAGTTCTTC. Translating it yields CSVGTTDNEQFF.

The chain uses TRBV11-2 and TRBJ2-1, with 9 bases lining up with TRBD1. The J segment lost 4 bases and the V segment lost 7 bases, leaving 8 bases of the junction unmatched. Germline CDR1 SGHAT, CDR2 FQNNGV. CDR3 length: 15 residues. The CDR3 DNA reads as TGTGCCAGCAACCCGGGACAGGGCCTATACAATGAGCAGTTCTTC. It translates to CASNPGQGLYNEQFF.

This clonotype was observed at least ten times. CDR3 in DNA: TGTGCCAGCAGTGATTCTGGGTATTCACCCCTCCACTTT. Protein product: CASSDSGYSPLHF. The V and J genes are TRBV25-1 and TRBJ1-6, with unresolved D. V dropped 3 bases and J dropped 8 bases, with 8 bases sitting between them. CDR1 is MGHDK, CDR2 SYGVNS, per germline. This CDR3 is 13 amino acids long.

The rearrangement joins TRBV11-2 to TRBJ2-4; TRBD2 might be the D (5 bases). In germline, CDR1 is SGHAT, CDR2 FQNNGV. V shed 5 bases and J shed 3 bases, with 11 bases lying between them. The CDR3 is 14 amino acids. In DNA, the CDR3 is TGTGCCAGCAGCACCGGGATGTACAAAAACATTCAGTACTTC. This translates into CASSTGMYKNIQYF.

This clonotype turned up a few times. The chain recombines TRBV7-2 with TRBJ2-7; D assignment may be TRBD1 or TRBD2 (5 bases each). CDR3 size: 14 residues. In germline, CDR1 is SGHTA, CDR2 FQGNSA. With 5 bases removed from V and 6 bases from J, the gap between germline ends came to 17 bases. This CDR3 is CASSLRGRVGEQYF. The CDR3 bases are TGTGCCAGCAGCCTGAGGGGCAGGGTGGGCGAGCAGTACTTC.

The rearrangement uses TRBV20-1 and TRBJ2-1; 9 bases line up with TRBD2. The length of the CDR3 is 14 residues. V lost 4 bases, J lost 4 bases, and 5 bases stayed unmatched. The germline V gene has CDR1 DFQATT and CDR2 SNEGSKA (reference sequence). As DNA, the CDR3 is TGCAGTGCTACTAGCGGGGCGGGATACAATGAGCAGTTCTTC. Translated: CSATSGAGYNEQFF.

This chain links TRBV28 with TRBJ1-5; D gene unclear. Trimming pared 5 bases from V and 0 bases from J, leaving 5 bases between. This CDR3 spans 13 amino acids. In germline, CDR1 is MDHEN, CDR2 SYDVKM. This CDR3 reads CASSTVSNQPQHF. CDR3 nucleotides: TGTGCCAGCAGTACAGTTAGCAATCAGCCCCAGCATTTT. The full variable domain, with the rest looked up from reference TRBV28 and TRBJ1-5, is DVKVTQSSRYLVKRTGEKVFLECVQDMDHENMFWYRQDPGLGLRLIYFSYDVKMKEKGDIPEGYSVSREKKERFSLILESASTNQTSMYLCASSTVSNQPQHFGDGTRLSIL.

The rearrangement uses TRBV4-3 and TRBJ2-6; D remains ambiguous. The CDR3 contains 16 residues. Germline V gene sequence: CDR1 LGHNA, CDR2 YSLEER. Trimming pared 0 bases from V and 2 bases from J, leaving 8 bases between. The CDR3 sequence: CASSQDYATGANVLTF. The CDR3 DNA is TGCGCCAGCAGCCAAGATTACGCAACTGGGGCCAACGTCCTGACTTTC.